One TCR beta chain is described in this entry. What it binds is not known. The V gene's germline CDR1 is MGHRA and CDR2 YSYEKL. CDR3 length: 16 amino acids. V was shortened by 0 bases and J by 7 bases, with 16 bases between the two germline ends. In chemo-refractory metastatic non-small-cell lung cancer, patients got ipilimumab CTLA-4 blockade together with focal radiation. The data are from a study of radiotherapy plus CTLA-4 blockade in lung cancer. In the study overall: Around 18% of patients responded objectively, and about 32% achieved disease control.

Regarding the study as a whole: TCR clones originating in tumors grew in number in blood after radiotherapy plus ipilimumab. Early blood T cell clone changes and increased post-radiation serum interferon-beta were reportedly the strongest response predictors.

Some clones are missing from TCRdb's copy, which holds only in-frame ones; the method was immunoSEQ multiplex PCR. Among tens of thousands of clones listed, about 79% were seen once. This sample comprised peripheral blood, obtained from a patient treated with radiotherapy plus ipilimumab. V is TRBV4-1 and J is TRBJ1-5, with D tentatively TRBD1 (5 bases). The receptor was isolated from a human donor with non-small cell lung cancer that progressed on radiotherapy plus ipilimumab. CDR3 region: CASSQEGAGTGQPQHF. CDR3 nucleotide sequence: TGCGCCAGCAGCCAAGAAGGTGCAGGGACGGGGCAGCCCCAGCATTTT.